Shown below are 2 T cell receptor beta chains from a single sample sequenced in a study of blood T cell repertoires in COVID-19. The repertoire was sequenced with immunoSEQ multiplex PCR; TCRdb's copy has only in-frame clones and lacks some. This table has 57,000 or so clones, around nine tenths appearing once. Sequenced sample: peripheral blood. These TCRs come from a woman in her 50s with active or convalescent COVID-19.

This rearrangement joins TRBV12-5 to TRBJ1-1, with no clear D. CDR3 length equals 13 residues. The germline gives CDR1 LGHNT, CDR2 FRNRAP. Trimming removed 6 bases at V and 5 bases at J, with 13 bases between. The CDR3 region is CASGPPPLTEAFF. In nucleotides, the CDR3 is TGTGCTAGTGGCCCCCCCCCACTGACTGAAGCTTTCTTT.

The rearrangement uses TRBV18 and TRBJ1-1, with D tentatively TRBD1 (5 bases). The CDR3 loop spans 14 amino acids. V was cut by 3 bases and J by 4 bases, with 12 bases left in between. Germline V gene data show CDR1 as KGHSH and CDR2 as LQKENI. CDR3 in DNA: TGTGCCAGCTCACCGGACGAAAGGGGCACTGAAGCTTTCTTT. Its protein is CASSPDERGTEAFF.